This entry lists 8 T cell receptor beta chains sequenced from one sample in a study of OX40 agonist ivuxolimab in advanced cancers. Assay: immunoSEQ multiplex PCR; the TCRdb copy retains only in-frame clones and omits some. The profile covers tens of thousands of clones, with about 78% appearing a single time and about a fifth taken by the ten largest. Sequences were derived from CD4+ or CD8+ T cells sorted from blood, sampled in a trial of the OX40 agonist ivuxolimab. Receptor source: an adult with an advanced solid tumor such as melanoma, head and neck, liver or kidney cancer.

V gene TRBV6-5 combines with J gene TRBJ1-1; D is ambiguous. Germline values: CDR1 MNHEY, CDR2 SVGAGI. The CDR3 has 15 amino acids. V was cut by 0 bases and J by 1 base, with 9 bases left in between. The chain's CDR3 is CASSYSVRGNTEAFF. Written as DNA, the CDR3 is TGTGCCAGCAGTTACTCGGTAAGAGGGAACACTGAAGCTTTCTTT.

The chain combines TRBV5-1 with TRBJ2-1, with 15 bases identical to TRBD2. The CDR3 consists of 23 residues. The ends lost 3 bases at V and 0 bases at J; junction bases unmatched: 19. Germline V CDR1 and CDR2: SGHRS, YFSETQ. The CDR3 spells CASSSLGLAGGPTHLSSYNEQFF. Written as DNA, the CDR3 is TGCGCCAGCAGCTCGCTGGGACTAGCGGGAGGCCCCACACATTTAAGCTCCTACAATGAGCAGTTCTTC.

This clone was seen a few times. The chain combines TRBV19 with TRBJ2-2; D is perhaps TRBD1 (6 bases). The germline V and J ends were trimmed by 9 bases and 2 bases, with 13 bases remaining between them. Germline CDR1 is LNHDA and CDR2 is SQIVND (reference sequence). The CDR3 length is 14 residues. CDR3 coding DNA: TGTGCCAGCGCCGGGACACTCAACACCGGGGAGCTGTTTTTT. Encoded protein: CASAGTLNTGELFF.

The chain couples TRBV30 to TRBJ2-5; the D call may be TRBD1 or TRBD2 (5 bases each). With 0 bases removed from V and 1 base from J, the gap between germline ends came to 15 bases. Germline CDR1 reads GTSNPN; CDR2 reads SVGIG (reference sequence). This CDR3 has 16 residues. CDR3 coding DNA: TGTGCCTGGAGTGTACCTTGGGGAGACAGCCAAGAGACCCAGTACTTC. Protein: CAWSVPWGDSQETQYF.

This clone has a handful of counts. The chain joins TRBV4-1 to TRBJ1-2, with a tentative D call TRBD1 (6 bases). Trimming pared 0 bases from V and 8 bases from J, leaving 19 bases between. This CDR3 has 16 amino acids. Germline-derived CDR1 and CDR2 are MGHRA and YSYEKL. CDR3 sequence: CASSQEQWGGAEGYTF. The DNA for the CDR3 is TGCGCCAGCAGCCAAGAGCAGTGGGGGGGCGCGGAAGGCTACACCTTC.

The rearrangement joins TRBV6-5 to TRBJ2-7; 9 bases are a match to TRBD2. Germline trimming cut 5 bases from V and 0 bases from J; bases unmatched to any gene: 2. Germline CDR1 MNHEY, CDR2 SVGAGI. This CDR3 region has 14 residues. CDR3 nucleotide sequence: TGTGCCAGCAGTGCGGGGGGGTTCTCCTACGAGCAGTACTTC. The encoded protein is CASSAGGFSYEQYF.

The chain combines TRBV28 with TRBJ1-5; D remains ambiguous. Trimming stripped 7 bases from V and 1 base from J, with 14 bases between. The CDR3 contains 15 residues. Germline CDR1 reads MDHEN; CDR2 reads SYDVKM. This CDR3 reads CASKPAGPSNQPQHF. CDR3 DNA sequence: TGTGCCAGCAAACCCGCCGGGCCCAGCAATCAGCCCCAGCATTTT.

The CDR3 here is CASSEGREKSDTQYF. The CDR3 DNA is TGCGCCAGCAGTGAAGGGCGGGAGAAGTCTGATACGCAGTATTTT. V and J are TRBV10-1 and TRBJ2-3; TRBD2 agrees at 7 bases. This CDR3 has 15 residues. Germline loops: CDR1 WNHNN, CDR2 SYGVQD (reference sequence). With 3 bases clipped from V and 6 bases from J, the junction kept 9 bases outside the gene matches.